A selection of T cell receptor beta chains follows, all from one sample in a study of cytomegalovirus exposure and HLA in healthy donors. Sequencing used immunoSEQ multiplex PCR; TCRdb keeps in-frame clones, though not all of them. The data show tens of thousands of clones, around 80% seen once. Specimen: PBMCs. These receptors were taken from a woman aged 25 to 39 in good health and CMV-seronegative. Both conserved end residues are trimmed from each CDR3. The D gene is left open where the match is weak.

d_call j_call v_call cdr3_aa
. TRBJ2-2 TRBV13 ASSFTNTGELF
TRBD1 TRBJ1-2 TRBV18 ASSPSGQGNYGYT
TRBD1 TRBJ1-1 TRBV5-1 ASSLGTGVSPEAF
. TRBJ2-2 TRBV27 ASSFSTGNAGELF
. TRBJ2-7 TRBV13 ASSLGADEDEQY
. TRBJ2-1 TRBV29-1 SVGLQGPHYNEQF
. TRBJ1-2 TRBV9 ASSGEQGFYGYT
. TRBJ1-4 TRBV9 ASSVGGAGEKLF
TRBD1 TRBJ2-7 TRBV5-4 ASSPAGTGGSYEQY
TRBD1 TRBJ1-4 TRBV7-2 ASSLGPPAGQGKKLF
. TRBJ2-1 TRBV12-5 ASGFTTPTGSSYNEQL
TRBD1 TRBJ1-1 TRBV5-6 ASSSDRGRVYTEAF
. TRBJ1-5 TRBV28 VAEGGGGNQPQH
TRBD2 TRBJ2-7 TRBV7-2 ASSSTSGVYEQY
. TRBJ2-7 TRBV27 ASSWGHEQY
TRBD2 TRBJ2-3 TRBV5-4 ASSLVAGGPTDTQY
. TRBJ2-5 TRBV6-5 ASSTGPGQETQY
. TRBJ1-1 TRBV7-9 ASSSRTLTENTEAF
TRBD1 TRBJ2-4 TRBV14 ASSPEYRGRSTGAKNIQY
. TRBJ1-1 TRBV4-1 ASSHPSGVAF
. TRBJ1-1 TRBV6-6 ASSYSNLAEAF
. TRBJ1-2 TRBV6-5 ASRKGHDNGYT
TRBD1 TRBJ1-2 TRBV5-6 ASTPTRTGDYGYT
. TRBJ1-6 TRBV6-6 ASNIPGQKGSPLH
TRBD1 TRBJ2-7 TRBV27 ASRRDLTGGPEQY
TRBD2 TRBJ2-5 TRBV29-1 SVVGAGGGQETQY
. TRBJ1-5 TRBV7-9 ASSLARDTLSKYQPQH
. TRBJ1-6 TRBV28 ASSSSQGLVNSPLH
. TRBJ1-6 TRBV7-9 ASTTTGSRNSPLH
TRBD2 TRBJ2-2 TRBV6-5 ASHRGGHTGELF
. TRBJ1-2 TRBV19 ASILPGGSDGYT
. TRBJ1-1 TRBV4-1 ASSQDRRVYTEAF
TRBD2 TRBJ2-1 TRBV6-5 ASSSAGVQF
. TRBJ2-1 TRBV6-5 ASSYAGQKGYNEQF
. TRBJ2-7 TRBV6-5 ASSRTQDSYEQY
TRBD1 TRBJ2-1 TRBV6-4 ASSDGQGADEQF
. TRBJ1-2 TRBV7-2 ASSLEPNGGYGYT
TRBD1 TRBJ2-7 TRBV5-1 AGSVGHRGPSYEQY
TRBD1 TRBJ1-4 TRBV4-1 ASSQADRANEKLF
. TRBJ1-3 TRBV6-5 ASSQENTIY
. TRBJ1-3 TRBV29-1 SVEFGTGGTIY
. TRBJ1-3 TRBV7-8 ASSLVGVAKGNTIY
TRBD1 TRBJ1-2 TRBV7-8 ASSPGTGGASNYGYT
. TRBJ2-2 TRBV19 ASSIGRNTGELF
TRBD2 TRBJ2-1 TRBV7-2 ASSPELAEYNEQF
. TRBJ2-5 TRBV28 ASSSGVGQETQY
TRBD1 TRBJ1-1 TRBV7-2 ASSPFGTGMNTEAF
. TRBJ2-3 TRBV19 ASSMNPPPNRGGQRTDTQY
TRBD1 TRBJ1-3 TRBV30 AWSAGGSGNTIY
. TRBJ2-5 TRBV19 ASTPGGDKWETQY
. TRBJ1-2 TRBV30 AWRKVGGPEGYT
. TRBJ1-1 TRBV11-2 ASSFDRNTEAF
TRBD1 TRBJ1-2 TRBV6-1 ASMTGVGGYT
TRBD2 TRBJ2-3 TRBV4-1 ASSQDPAGGTDTQY
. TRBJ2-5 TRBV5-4 ASSLGTQETQY
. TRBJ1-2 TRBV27 ASSLSSGLPYGYT
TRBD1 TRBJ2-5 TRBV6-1 ASSVHRDRGPQETQY
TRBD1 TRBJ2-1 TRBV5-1 ASSSPGGWEQF
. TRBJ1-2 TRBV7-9 SSSLVGPDGYT